Following are 26 T cell receptor beta chains from one sample sequenced in a study of control samples from healthy donors and cancer patients (TCRdb year 2020). Libraries came from the immunoSEQ multiplex PCR assay. In TCRdb, the immuneACCESS table is reduced to in-frame sequences with V and J assigned. These tables do not hold every clone; where another copy was compared, an unresolved V gene accounts for under half, and the others remain unexplained. The sample profile shows 120,000 or so clones; roughly 91% of them were found once. 1.5% to 2% of the sample rests with the top ten. Sequencing was performed on PBMCs. These receptors all come from a man aged 50-59 years with head and neck cancer.

The rearrangement links TRBV19 to TRBJ2-4, with 9 bases aligning to TRBD1. The CDR3 contains 11 residues. After removal of 6 bases from V and 16 bases from J, the junction contained 7 bases not matched to a gene. The V gene's germline CDR1 is LNHDA and CDR2 SQIVND (reference sequence). DNA of the CDR3: TGTGCCAGTAGGGGCGGGGACAGGGCTTACTTC. Translated: CASRGGDRAYF.

This clone was observed a few times. The rearrangement uses TRBV15 and TRBJ1-2; D remains ambiguous. Trimming shortened V by 0 bases and J by 4 bases, and 15 bases separated the two germline ends. This CDR3 region has 16 residues. The germline gives CDR1 LNHNV, CDR2 YYDKDF (reference sequence). Here the CDR3 reads CATSRDLRRSSYGYTF. The CDR3 nucleotides are TGTGCCACCAGCAGAGATCTTCGACGGTCGTCCTATGGCTACACCTTC.

The chain joins TRBV7-9 to TRBJ1-1, with D possibly TRBD1 on 6 matching bases. Germline-derived CDR1 and CDR2 are SEHNR and FQNEAQ (reference sequence). Trimming removed 1 base from V and 7 bases from J, with 16 bases in between. The CDR3 is 15 amino acids. CDR3 DNA: TGTGCCAGCAGCTTAGGGGCAGTAGTAGGGGGTGAAGCTTTCTTT. Its protein product is CASSLGAVVGGEAFF.

The count of this clone is one. This CDR3 is CASSPVENTIYF. For the CDR3, the DNA is TGTGCCAGCAGTCCCGTGGAGAACACCATATATTTT. The chain uses TRBV28 and TRBJ1-3; D is unresolved. The germline CDR1 and CDR2 sequences are MDHEN and SYDVKM. V lost 5 bases and J 7 bases, leaving 9 bases between the germline ends. The CDR3 has 12 amino acids.

This chain connects TRBV5-4 to TRBJ2-5, with no clear D. Germline V gives CDR1 SGHNT, CDR2 YYREEE (reference sequence). The CDR3 totals 13 residues. Trimming stripped 1 base from V and 3 bases from J, with 7 bases between. The CDR3 region is CASSLIVEETQYF. The CDR3 coding sequence is TGTGCCAGCAGCTTGATAGTGGAAGAGACCCAGTACTTC.

The V call is TRBV1, the J call TRBJ2-1; the tabulated D call, TRBD2, remains unverified against the DNA. TRBV1 is marked as a pseudogene. The CDR3 has 13 amino acids. CDR3 sequence (DNA): TGCACCAGCAGCCCGGGCGGGGGTAGTGAGCAGTTCTTC. It translates to CTSSPGGGSEQFF.

The chain carries TRBV24-1 and TRBJ1-3, with TRBD1 matching 8 bases. This CDR3 comprises 17 residues. Germline V CDR1 and CDR2: KGHDR, SFDVKD. Unmatched junction bases numbered 13, after V lost 9 bases and J lost 1 base. The CDR3 loop reads CATLRTGHFKSGNTIYF. In DNA form, the CDR3 reads TGTGCCACCCTAAGGACAGGGCACTTTAAATCTGGAAACACCATATATTTT.

The gene calls are TRBV7-9 and TRBJ1-2; TRBD1 aligns across 9 bases. CDR3 length: 16 amino acids. The germline V gene has CDR1 SEHNR and CDR2 FQNEAQ (reference sequence). J lost 7 bases, V lost 1 base, and 10 bases had no gene match. CDR3 sequence (DNA): TGTGCCAGCAGCTTAGACGGCGGACAGGGGAGCGGTGGCTACACCTTC. It codes for CASSLDGGQGSGGYTF. The complete variable domain, with remaining parts taken from reference TRBV7-9 and TRBJ1-2, reads DTGVSQNPRHKITKRGQNVTFRCDPISEHNRLYWYRQTLGQGPEFLTYFQNEAQLEKSRLLSDRFSAERPKGSFSTLEIQRTEQGDSAMYLCASSLDGGQGSGGYTFGSGTRLTVV.

The rearrangement joins TRBV5-8 to TRBJ1-4; the match to TRBD1 covers 9 bases. The V gene's germline CDR1 is SGHTS and CDR2 YDEGEE. The CDR3 runs 17 residues. V lost 5 bases to trimming and J lost 0 bases; unmatched junction nucleotides: 8. Here the CDR3 reads CASRENRGLTTNEKLFF. The DNA of the CDR3 is TGTGCCAGCAGGGAAAACAGGGGGCTTACAACTAATGAAAAACTGTTTTTT.

The rearrangement joins TRBV6-5 to TRBJ1-5; no clear D gene. CDR3 length equals 13 residues. The V and J ends lost 6 bases and 4 bases respectively, with 10 bases between them. Germline values: CDR1 MNHEY, CDR2 SVGAGI. CDR3 in amino acids: CASRPRENQPQHF. CDR3 nucleotide sequence: TGTGCCAGCAGGCCGCGGGAGAATCAGCCCCAGCATTTT.

This chain links TRBV6-2 or TRBV6-3 with TRBJ2-1; 9 nucleotides align to TRBD2. CDR1 is MNHEY, CDR2 SVGEGT, per germline. V lost 5 bases to trimming and J lost 10 bases; unmatched junction nucleotides: 15. The CDR3 covers 16 residues. The CDR3 here is CASSDSGGRKLWEQFF. CDR3 nucleotides: TGTGCCAGCAGTGATAGCGGGGGACGTAAATTGTGGGAGCAGTTCTTC.

This chain connects TRBV5-4 to TRBJ1-6; D might be TRBD1 (6 bases). The CDR3 runs to 14 residues. The V and J ends lost 4 bases and 6 bases respectively, with 11 bases between them. In germline, CDR1 is SGHNT, CDR2 YYREEE (reference sequence). The CDR3 nucleotides read TGTGCCAGCAGCCCTACAGGGAGTAATTCACCCCTCCACTTT. Its protein is CASSPTGSNSPLHF.

The chain has TRBV5-4 and TRBJ2-5; unclear D gene. The CDR3 is 13 residues long. Germline CDR1 SGHNT, CDR2 YYREEE (reference sequence). The V and J ends lost 3 bases and 5 bases respectively, with 11 bases between them. CDR3 sequence: CASSYSGVETQYF. CDR3 in DNA: TGTGCCAGCAGCTATTCTGGGGTGGAGACCCAGTACTTC.

CDR3 bases: TGTGCCTGGAGTGTACAGGCAGTGAACACTGAAGCTTTCTTT. Its translation: CAWSVQAVNTEAFF. The chain recombines TRBV30 with TRBJ1-1; D might be TRBD1 (5 bases). The V end was cut by 0 bases, the J end by 0 bases, with 8 bases between. The CDR3 length is 14 residues. From germline, CDR1 is GTSNPN and CDR2 SVGIG (reference sequence).

The rearrangement links TRBV30 to TRBJ2-5; 10 bases fit TRBD2. The CDR3 is 16 amino acids. Germline CDR1 and CDR2: GTSNPN and SVGIG (reference sequence). Germline trimming cut 3 bases from V and 2 bases from J; bases unmatched to any gene: 9. This chain's CDR3 is CAWRGSIAGGQETQYF. The DNA for the CDR3 is TGTGCCTGGAGGGGAAGCATAGCGGGGGGTCAAGAGACCCAGTACTTC.

This clone has just one count. The rearrangement uses TRBV12-3 or TRBV12-4 and TRBJ1-2, with D possibly matching TRBD1 (5 bases). CDR3 size: 13 residues. The V gene lost 6 bases and the J gene lost 6 bases, with 14 bases spanning the gap. The CDR3 spells CASSTRAVDGYTF. CDR3 nucleotide sequence: TGTGCCAGCAGCACCAGGGCAGTGGATGGCTACACCTTC.

The chain joins TRBV12-3 or TRBV12-4 to TRBJ1-1; D gene ambiguous. CDR3 length equals 11 residues. Trimming left V 6 bases short and J 7 bases short, with 9 bases between. In DNA form, the CDR3 reads TGTGCCAGCAGCCTGCTGGTTGAAGCTTTCTTT. Translation gives CASSLLVEAFF.

The V and J genes are TRBV5-8 and TRBJ2-1, with no clear D. The CDR3 is 16 residues long. With 0 bases removed from V and 4 bases from J, the gap between germline ends came to 14 bases. CDR1 is SGHTS, CDR2 YDEGEE, per germline. DNA for the CDR3: TGTGCCAGCAGCTTGGGGTTGCCAGAGTATTACAATGAGCAGTTCTTC. Translating gives CASSLGLPEYYNEQFF.

This clone was detected only once. The V gene is TRBV5-1, the J gene TRBJ2-7; unclear D gene. The V end was cut by 0 bases, the J end by 1 base, with 11 bases between. CDR1 SGHRS and CDR2 YFSETQ come from the germline V gene. The CDR3 has 15 amino acids. CDR3 sequence reads: CASSLDLGESYEQYF. The CDR3 DNA follows: TGCGCCAGCAGCTTGGATCTGGGTGAGTCCTACGAGCAGTACTTC.

This chain uses TRBV5-4 with TRBJ1-3, with a possible D match to TRBD1 (5 bases). Trimming stripped 4 bases from V and 4 bases from J, with 18 bases between. Germline loops: CDR1 SGHNT, CDR2 YYREEE (reference sequence). The length of the CDR3 is 16 residues. The CDR3 sequence is CASSGGGQTQGNTIYF. Written as DNA, the CDR3 is TGTGCCAGCAGCGGCGGGGGTCAGACCCAAGGAAACACCATATATTTT.

Written as DNA, the CDR3 is TGTGCCACCAGCGGGCAGGACAGGGGGCCTCTCAATGGCTACACCTTC. Amino acids: CATSGQDRGPLNGYTF. The V and J genes are TRBV15 and TRBJ1-2; 11 nucleotides line up with TRBD1. CDR3 size: 16 residues. The germline gives CDR1 LNHNV, CDR2 YYDKDF (reference sequence). J gave up 6 bases and V 5 bases, and 11 bases lay outside the gene matches.

This clone was picked up a small number of times. This sequence joins TRBV12-3 or TRBV12-4 and TRBJ1-2; D is perhaps TRBD1 (5 bases). This CDR3 comprises 12 residues. Trimming removed 3 bases from V and 9 bases from J, with 11 bases in between. The CDR3 DNA sequence: TGTGCCAGCAGTTTCCAGGGTGGAAGCTACACCTTC. This encodes CASSFQGGSYTF.

The gene calls are TRBV7-2 and TRBJ2-4, with D perhaps matching TRBD1 (6 bases). The CDR3 spans 18 residues. CDR1 and CDR2 (germline): SGHTA, FQGNSA. The V and J ends lost 5 bases and 0 bases respectively, with 20 bases between them. In DNA, the CDR3 is TGTGCCAGCAGCAAAAATGGACAGACCGACCTAGCCAAAAACATTCAGTACTTC. As protein: CASSKNGQTDLAKNIQYF.

This sequence joins TRBV6-4 and TRBJ2-3, with 10 bases that match TRBD1. From germline, CDR1 is MRHNA and CDR2 SNTAGT. The CDR3 contains 16 residues. Trimming took 0 bases from V and 4 from J; bases not matched to a gene: 4. For the CDR3, the DNA is TGTGCCAGCAGTGACTCGGCGACAGGGGGCGCAGATACGCAGTATTTT. This sequence encodes CASSDSATGGADTQYF.

The V gene is TRBV7-3, the J gene TRBJ2-2, with D perhaps matching TRBD2 (5 bases). CDR1 is SGHTA and CDR2 is FQGTGA in the germline V gene. The V and J ends lost 2 bases and 3 bases respectively, with 7 bases between them. The CDR3 extends over 14 amino acids. The CDR3 DNA reads as TGTGCCAGCAGCTTAGGACTCGACACCGGGGAGCTGTTTTTT. It codes for CASSLGLDTGELFF.

The rearrangement joins TRBV5-5 to TRBJ1-5; TRBD1 agrees at 9 bases. J lost 6 bases, V lost 7 bases, and 23 bases had no gene match. Germline CDR1 reads SGHKS; CDR2 reads YYEKEE (reference sequence). The CDR3 covers 19 residues. Here the CDR3 DNA reads TGTGCCAGCGCTGAGGAGGGTTCACAGGGGGCGCGAGTTGGTCAGCCCCAGCATTTT. Translation gives CASAEEGSQGARVGQPQHF.